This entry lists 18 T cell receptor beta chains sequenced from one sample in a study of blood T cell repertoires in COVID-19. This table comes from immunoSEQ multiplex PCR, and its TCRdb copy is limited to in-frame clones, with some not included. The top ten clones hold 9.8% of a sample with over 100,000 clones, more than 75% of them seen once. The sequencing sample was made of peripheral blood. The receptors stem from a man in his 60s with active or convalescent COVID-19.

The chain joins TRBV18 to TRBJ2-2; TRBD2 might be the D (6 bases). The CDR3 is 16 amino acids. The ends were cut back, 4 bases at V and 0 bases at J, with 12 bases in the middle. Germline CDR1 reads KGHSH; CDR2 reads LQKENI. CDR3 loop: CASSQGLFSNTGELFF. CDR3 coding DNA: TGTGCCAGCTCACAAGGACTATTTTCGAACACCGGGGAGCTGTTTTTT.

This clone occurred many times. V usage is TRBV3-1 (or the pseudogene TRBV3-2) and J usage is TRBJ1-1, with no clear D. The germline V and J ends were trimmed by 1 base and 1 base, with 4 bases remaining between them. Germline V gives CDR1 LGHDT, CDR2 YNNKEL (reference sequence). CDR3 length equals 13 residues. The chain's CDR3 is CASSQARNTEAFF. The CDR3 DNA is TGTGCCAGCAGCCAAGCCAGGAACACTGAAGCTTTCTTT.

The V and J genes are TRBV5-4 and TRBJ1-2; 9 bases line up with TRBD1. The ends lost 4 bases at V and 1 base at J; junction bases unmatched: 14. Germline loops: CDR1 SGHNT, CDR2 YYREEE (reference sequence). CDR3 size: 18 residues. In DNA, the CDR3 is TGTGCCAGCAGCCCTCCTACAGGGGGCAGGGGGAGTAACTATGGCTACACCTTC. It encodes CASSPPTGGRGSNYGYTF.

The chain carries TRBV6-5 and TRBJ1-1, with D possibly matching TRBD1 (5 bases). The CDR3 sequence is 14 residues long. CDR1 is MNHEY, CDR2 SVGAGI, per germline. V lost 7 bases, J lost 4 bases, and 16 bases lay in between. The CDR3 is CASKFGGTSTEAFF. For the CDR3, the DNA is TGTGCCAGCAAGTTCGGGGGGACGAGCACTGAAGCTTTCTTT.

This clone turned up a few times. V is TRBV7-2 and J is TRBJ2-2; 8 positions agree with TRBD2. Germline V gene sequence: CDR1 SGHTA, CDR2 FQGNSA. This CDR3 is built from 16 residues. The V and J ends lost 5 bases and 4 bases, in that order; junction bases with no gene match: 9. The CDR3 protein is CASSPQAGGATGELFF. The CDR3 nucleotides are TGTGCCAGCAGCCCCCAGGCGGGAGGCGCCACCGGGGAGCTGTTTTTT.

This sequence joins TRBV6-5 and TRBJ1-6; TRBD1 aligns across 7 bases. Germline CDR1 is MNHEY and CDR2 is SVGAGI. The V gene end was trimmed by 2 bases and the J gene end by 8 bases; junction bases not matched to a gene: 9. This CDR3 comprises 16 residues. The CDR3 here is CASSYGMPGGYSPLHF. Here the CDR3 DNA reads TGTGCCAGCAGTTACGGGATGCCAGGGGGATATTCACCCCTCCACTTT.

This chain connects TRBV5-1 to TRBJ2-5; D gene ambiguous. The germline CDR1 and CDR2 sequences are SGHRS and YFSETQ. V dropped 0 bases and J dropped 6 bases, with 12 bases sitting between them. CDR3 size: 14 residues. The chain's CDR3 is CASSLGPGIQTQYF. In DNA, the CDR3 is TGCGCCAGCAGCTTGGGTCCGGGTATACAGACCCAGTACTTC.

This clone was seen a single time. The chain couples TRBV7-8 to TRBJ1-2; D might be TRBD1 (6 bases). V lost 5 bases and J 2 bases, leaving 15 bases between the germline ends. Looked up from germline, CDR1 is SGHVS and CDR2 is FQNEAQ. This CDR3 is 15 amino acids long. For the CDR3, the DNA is TGTGCCAGCAGCGAACTCGACAGGTTAAACTATGGCTACACCTTC. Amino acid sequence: CASSELDRLNYGYTF.

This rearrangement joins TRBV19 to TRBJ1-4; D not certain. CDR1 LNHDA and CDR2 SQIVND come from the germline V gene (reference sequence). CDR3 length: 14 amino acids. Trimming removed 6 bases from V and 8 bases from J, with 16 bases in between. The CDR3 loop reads CASSRTAGGEKLFF. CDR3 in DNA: TGTGCCAGTAGCAGGACGGCGGGAGGGGAAAAACTGTTTTTT.

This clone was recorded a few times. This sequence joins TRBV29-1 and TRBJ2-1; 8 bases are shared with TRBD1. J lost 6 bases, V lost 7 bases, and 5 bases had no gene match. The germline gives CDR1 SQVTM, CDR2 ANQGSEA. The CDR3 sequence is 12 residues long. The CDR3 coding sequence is TGCAGCGGAGACAGGGGCGGCAATGAGCAGTTCTTC. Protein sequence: CSGDRGGNEQFF.

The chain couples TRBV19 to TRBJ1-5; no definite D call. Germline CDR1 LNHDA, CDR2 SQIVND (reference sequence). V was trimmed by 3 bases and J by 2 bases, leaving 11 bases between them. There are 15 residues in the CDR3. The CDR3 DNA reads TGTGCCAGTAGTATTGTCAGGTATGGCAATCAGCCCCAGCATTTT. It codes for CASSIVRYGNQPQHF.

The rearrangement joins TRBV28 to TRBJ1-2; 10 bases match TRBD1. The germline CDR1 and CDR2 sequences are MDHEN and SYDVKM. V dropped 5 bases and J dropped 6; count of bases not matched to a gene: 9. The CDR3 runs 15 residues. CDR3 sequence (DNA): TGTGCCAGCAGTCAACCTCCGGGACAGGGGAATGGCTACACCTTC. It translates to CASSQPPGQGNGYTF.

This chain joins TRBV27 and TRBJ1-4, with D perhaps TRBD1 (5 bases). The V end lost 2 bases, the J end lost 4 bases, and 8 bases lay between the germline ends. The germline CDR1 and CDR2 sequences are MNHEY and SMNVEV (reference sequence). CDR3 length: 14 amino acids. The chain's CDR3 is CASSLIGVNEKLFF. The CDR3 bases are TGTGCCAGCAGTTTAATAGGGGTTAATGAAAAACTGTTTTTT. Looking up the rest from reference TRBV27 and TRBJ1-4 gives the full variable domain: EAQVTQNPRYLITVTGKKLTVTCSQNMNHEYMSWYRQDPGLGLRQIYYSMNVEVTDKGDVPEGYKVSRKEKRNFPLILESPSPNQTSLYFCASSLIGVNEKLFFGSGTQLSVL.

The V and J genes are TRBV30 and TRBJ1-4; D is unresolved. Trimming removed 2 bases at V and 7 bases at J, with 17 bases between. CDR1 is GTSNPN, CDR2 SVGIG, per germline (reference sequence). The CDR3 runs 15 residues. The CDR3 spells CAWSPGGLAGEKLFF. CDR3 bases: TGTGCCTGGAGTCCGGGCGGGTTGGCGGGTGAAAAACTGTTTTTT.

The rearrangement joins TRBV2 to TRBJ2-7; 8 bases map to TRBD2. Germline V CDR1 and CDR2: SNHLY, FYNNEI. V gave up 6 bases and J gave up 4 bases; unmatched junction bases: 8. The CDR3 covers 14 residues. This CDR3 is CASRRSGSIYEQYF. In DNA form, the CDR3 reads TGTGCCAGCAGGCGAAGCGGGAGTATATACGAGCAGTACTTC. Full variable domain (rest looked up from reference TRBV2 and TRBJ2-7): EPEVTQTPSHQVTQMGQEVILRCVPISNHLYFYWYRQILGQKVEFLVSFYNNEISEKSEIFDDQFSVERPDGSNFTLKIRSTKLEDSAMYFCASRRSGSIYEQYFGPGTRLTVT.

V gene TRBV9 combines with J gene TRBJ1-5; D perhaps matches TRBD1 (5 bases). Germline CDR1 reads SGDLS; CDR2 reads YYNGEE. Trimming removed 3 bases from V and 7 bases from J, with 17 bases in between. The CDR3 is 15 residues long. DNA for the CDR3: TGTGCCAGCAGCGATCAGGGATTGTTCAACCAGCCCCAGCATTTT. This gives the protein CASSDQGLFNQPQHF.

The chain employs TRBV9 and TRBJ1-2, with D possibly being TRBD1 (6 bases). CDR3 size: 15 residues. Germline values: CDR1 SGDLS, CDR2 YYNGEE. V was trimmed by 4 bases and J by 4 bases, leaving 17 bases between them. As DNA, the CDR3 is TGTGCCAGCAGCCGTGACACGACAGGACTCTATGGCTACACCTTC. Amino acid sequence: CASSRDTTGLYGYTF. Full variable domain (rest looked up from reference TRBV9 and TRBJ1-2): DSGVTQTPKHLITATGQRVTLRCSPRSGDLSVYWYQQSLDQGLQFLIQYYNGEERAKGNILERFSAQQFPDLHSELNLSSLELGDSALYFCASSRDTTGLYGYTFGSGTRLTVV.

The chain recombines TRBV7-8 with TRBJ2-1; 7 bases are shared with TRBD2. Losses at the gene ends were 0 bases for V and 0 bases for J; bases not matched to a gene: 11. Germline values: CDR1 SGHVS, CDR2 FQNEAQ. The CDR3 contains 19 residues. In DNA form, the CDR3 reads TGTGCCAGCAGCTTAGCGCAGGGTAGCGGGCTAAGCTCCTACAATGAGCAGTTCTTC. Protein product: CASSLAQGSGLSSYNEQFF.